Below are 9 T cell receptor beta chains sequenced from a single sample in a study of memory CD4+ T cells and cytomegalovirus serostatus. This table comes from immunoSEQ multiplex PCR, and its TCRdb copy is limited to in-frame clones, with some not included. The sample lists under 55,000 clones, around 83% occurring once. The sort gate was single viable CD3+CD4+CD8-CD45RO+ cells for memory CD4+ T cells. Material: memory CD4+ T cells from blood. The receptors were sampled from an adult in good health and CMV-seropositive.

V is TRBV28 and J is TRBJ1-5; 10 bases are a match to TRBD1. Germline assignment: CDR1 MDHEN and CDR2 SYDVKM. This CDR3 contains 17 residues. Trimming removed 5 bases from V and 1 base from J; junction bases left unmatched: 8. This chain's CDR3 is CASSTRQGARSNQPQHF. The CDR3 DNA is TGTGCCAGCAGTACCAGACAGGGGGCGCGGAGCAATCAGCCCCAGCATTTT.

The gene calls are TRBV10-2 and TRBJ1-1; the D gene is possibly TRBD1 (6 bases). The germline V gene has CDR1 WSHSY and CDR2 SAAADI. The length of the CDR3 is 13 residues. V lost 2 bases, J lost 4 bases, and 8 bases lay in between. In nucleotides, the CDR3 is TGCGCCAGCAGTGAGGCAGGGGTCACTGAAGCTTTCTTT. Its protein product is CASSEAGVTEAFF.

For this clone: Germline and junction disagree at one end, which may indicate a read error. J is TRBJ1-1 and V is TRBV6-6; 9 bases align to TRBD1. The CDR3 contains 15 residues. CDR1 and CDR2 (germline): MNHNY, SVGAGI (reference sequence). CDR3 bases: TGTGCCAGCACTTACACACAGGGGGCTAGCACTGAAGCTTTCTTT. This gives the protein CASTYTQGASTEAFF.

The V call is TRBV6-5, the J call TRBJ2-1; D is possibly TRBD1 (5 bases). This CDR3 region has 13 residues. Trimming shortened V by 4 bases and J by 7 bases, and 11 bases separated the two germline ends. Germline CDR1 MNHEY, CDR2 SVGAGI. CDR3 residues: CASSLSRVNEQFF. In DNA form, the CDR3 reads TGTGCCAGCAGTTTAAGCAGGGTAAATGAGCAGTTCTTC.

CDR3 DNA sequence: TGTGCCAGCAGTTCCCAGGGGTATAGCAATCAGCCCCAGCATTTT. This translates into CASSSQGYSNQPQHF. The chain joins TRBV6-6 to TRBJ1-5, with a tentative D call TRBD1 (6 bases). The CDR3 sequence is 15 residues long. V was clipped by 4 bases and J by 0 bases, with 10 bases between them. The germline gives CDR1 MNHNY, CDR2 SVGAGI (reference sequence).

This chain links TRBV7-3 with TRBJ2-1; 10 nucleotides line up with TRBD2. Germline-derived CDR1 and CDR2 are SGHTA and FQGTGA. The V gene end was trimmed by 3 bases and the J gene end by 8 bases; junction bases not matched to a gene: 7. CDR3 length: 15 amino acids. CDR3 coding DNA: TGTGCCAGCAGCTTTAGCGGGGGGTTTGGAGATGAGCAGTTCTTC. Translated: CASSFSGGFGDEQFF.

V and J are TRBV6-1 and TRBJ2-3, with 11 bases matching TRBD2. The CDR3 contains 15 residues. The V gene end was trimmed by 3 bases and the J gene end by 5 bases; junction bases not matched to a gene: 4. Germline V CDR1 and CDR2: MNHNS, SASEGT. CDR3 coding DNA: TGTGCCAGCAGTGATAGCGGGGGGGCCGGAGATACGCAGTATTTT. It codes for CASSDSGGAGDTQYF.

This chain joins TRBV28 and TRBJ2-1; the match to TRBD1 covers 8 bases. Germline-derived CDR1 and CDR2 are MDHEN and SYDVKM. There are 13 residues in the CDR3. With 5 bases clipped from V and 7 bases from J, the junction kept 4 bases outside the gene matches. The CDR3 region has the DNA TGTGCCAGCAGTGGACAGGGTTCGAATGAGCAGTTCTTC. This gives the protein CASSGQGSNEQFF.

The J gene is TRBJ1-1, the V gene TRBV6-5; TRBD1 might be the D (6 bases). The germline V and J ends were trimmed by 6 bases and 4 bases, with 15 bases remaining between them. The CDR3 is made up of 14 amino acids. CDR1 and CDR2 from the germline V gene are MNHEY and SVGAGI. The CDR3 nucleotides read TGTGCCAGCAGGTCGACAGGTTTAAGCACTGAAGCTTTCTTT. Residues: CASRSTGLSTEAFF.